A single sample is the source of the 26 T cell receptor beta chains below, sequenced in a study of shared clonotypes between healthy human individuals. Measured with immunoSEQ multiplex PCR; TCRdb has only the in-frame clones, and not every one. This sample has about 690,000 clones, with less than 95% found just once. Material: memory CD8+ T cells from PBMCs. Subset given: CD45RO+ cells pooled with CCR7-negative TemRA cells. The receptors shown here come from a man younger than 35 in good health. Some clones in this sample may be carry-over from other donors' samples.

This clone has a single count. The V and J genes are TRBV5-1 and TRBJ2-7, with TRBD1 identical over 7 bases. V trimming: 3 bases; J trimming: 6 bases; junction bases outside the gene matches: 9. The CDR3 sequence is 14 residues long. Germline V gene lookup returns CDR1 SGHRS and CDR2 YFSETQ. The chain's CDR3 is CASSSTGMPVEQYF. For the CDR3, the DNA is TGCGCCAGCAGCTCGACAGGGATGCCTGTCGAGCAGTACTTC. Full variable domain (remainder filled in from reference TRBV5-1 and TRBJ2-7): KAGVTQTPRYLIKTRGQQVTLSCSPISGHRSVSWYQQTPGQGLQFLFEYFSETQRNKGNFPGRFSGRQFSNSRSEMNVSTLELGDSALYLCASSSTGMPVEQYFGPGTRLTVT.

The chain uses TRBV6-5 and TRBJ2-2; 9 bases agree with TRBD1. V gave up 6 bases and J gave up 6 bases; unmatched junction bases: 8. The length of the CDR3 is 15 residues. Germline lookup yields CDR1 MNHEY and CDR2 SVGAGI. The CDR3 here is CASSHNTGGSGELFF. CDR3 in DNA: TGTGCCAGCAGCCATAATACAGGGGGCTCCGGGGAGCTGTTTTTT.

The chain recombines TRBV28 with TRBJ2-5; D unresolved. CDR3 length: 14 residues. Trimming removed 2 bases at V and 4 bases at J, with 11 bases between. Germline V gives CDR1 MDHEN, CDR2 SYDVKM. The CDR3 sequence: CASSLRLVGETQYF. CDR3 DNA sequence: TGTGCCAGCAGTTTACGCCTGGTAGGAGAGACCCAGTACTTC.

The CDR3 coding sequence is TGTGCCAGCAGCCAGGGGGCAGGTACAGATACGCAGTATTTT. Translation: CASSQGAGTDTQYF. This chain uses TRBV5-6 with TRBJ2-3, with TRBD1 identical over 8 bases. V was clipped by 4 bases and J by 3 bases; unmatched bases: 4. Germline V gives CDR1 SGHDT, CDR2 YYEEEE. The CDR3 is made up of 14 amino acids.

This clone has more than one count but fewer than ten. The chain recombines TRBV28 with TRBJ2-7; TRBD1 aligns across 8 bases. Germline V CDR1 and CDR2: MDHEN, SYDVKM. The V segment lost 1 base and the J segment 6 bases; nucleotides outside the gene matches: 11. This CDR3 is built from 16 residues. The CDR3 is CASSLYGQGHGSEQYF. The CDR3 DNA is TGTGCCAGCAGTTTATACGGACAGGGCCACGGCTCCGAGCAGTACTTC. The whole variable domain, filled in from reference TRBV28 and TRBJ2-7, reads DVKVTQSSRYLVKRTGEKVFLECVQDMDHENMFWYRQDPGLGLRLIYFSYDVKMKEKGDIPEGYSVSREKKERFSLILESASTNQTSMYLCASSLYGQGHGSEQYFGPGTRLTVT.

V is TRBV27 and J is TRBJ2-1; D may be TRBD2 (5 bases). The CDR3 runs 14 residues. Deletions cut 11 bases from V and 2 bases from J, with 16 bases between. Germline assignment: CDR1 MNHEY and CDR2 SMNVEV (reference sequence). DNA for the CDR3: TGTGCCTCTTGGGGAGATAAGCCCTACAATGAGCAGTTCTTC. Amino acids: CASWGDKPYNEQFF.

The CDR3 DNA reads TGTGCCAGCAGCCGTCGTATAGCGGGAGCATCGGATACGCAGTATTTT. Its protein product is CASSRRIAGASDTQYF. The rearrangement links TRBV14 to TRBJ2-3; 9 bases fit TRBD2. The CDR3 totals 16 residues. The germline V gene has CDR1 SGHDN and CDR2 FVKESK. Losses at the gene ends were 4 bases for V and 6 bases for J; bases not matched to a gene: 11.

There are many counts of this clone. The genes are TRBV29-1 and TRBJ2-1; 9 bases agree with TRBD1. Germline loops: CDR1 SQVTM, CDR2 ANQGSEA. This CDR3 has 16 amino acids. V gave up 1 base and J gave up 8 bases; unmatched junction bases: 12. This chain's CDR3 is CSVEGTAGTGTYEQFF. In DNA, the CDR3 is TGCAGCGTTGAAGGGACGGCCGGGACAGGGACCTATGAGCAGTTCTTC.

The rearrangement uses TRBV14 and TRBJ2-7; TRBD1 aligns across 9 bases. The V and J ends lost 4 bases and 1 base, in that order; junction bases with no gene match: 5. Germline assignment: CDR1 SGHDN and CDR2 FVKESK. The CDR3 runs to 15 residues. The CDR3 is CASSRQGVSSYEQYF. As DNA, the CDR3 is TGTGCCAGCAGCCGACAGGGGGTATCGTCCTACGAGCAGTACTTC.

This clone was counted once. This rearrangement joins TRBV28 to TRBJ1-3, with D unresolved. V was cut by 4 bases and J by 0 bases, with 16 bases left in between. The germline V gene encodes CDR1 MDHEN and CDR2 SYDVKM. This CDR3 spans 17 amino acids. CDR3 sequence reads: CASSSPRSRLSGNTIYF. The CDR3 nucleotides read TGTGCCAGCAGTTCGCCTCGATCGAGACTCTCTGGAAACACCATATATTTT. Using reference TRBV28 and TRBJ1-3 for the parts outside the CDR3, the full variable domain is DVKVTQSSRYLVKRTGEKVFLECVQDMDHENMFWYRQDPGLGLRLIYFSYDVKMKEKGDIPEGYSVSREKKERFSLILESASTNQTSMYLCASSSPRSRLSGNTIYFGEGSWLTVV.

Notes on this clone: The junction departs from the called germline gene at one end, perhaps through a read error. The chain couples TRBV4-2 to TRBJ1-2; D ambiguous. The CDR3 runs 13 residues. CDR1 is LGHNA, CDR2 YNFKEQ, per germline. CDR3 in DNA: TGTGCCAGCAGTCAAGACGGAAACTATGGCTACACCTTC. Translation gives CASSQDGNYGYTF.

The rearrangement uses TRBV7-9 and TRBJ2-5; D tentatively fits TRBD1 or TRBD2 (5 bases each). CDR1 SEHNR and CDR2 FQNEAQ come from the germline V gene (reference sequence). The V end was cut by 5 bases, the J end by 3 bases, with 16 bases between. The CDR3 extends over 15 amino acids. In nucleotides, the CDR3 is TGTGCCAGCAGCCCGCCGGACAAGAGGGAAGAGACCCAGTACTTC. Protein sequence: CASSPPDKREETQYF.

The chain couples TRBV7-2 to TRBJ2-3; 12 positions match TRBD2. V lost 5 bases to trimming and J lost 6 bases; unmatched junction nucleotides: 6. This CDR3 comprises 15 residues. Germline assignment: CDR1 SGHTA and CDR2 FQGNSA. The CDR3 DNA is TGTGCCAGCAGCCGGACTAGCGGGACTTGGGATACGCAGTATTTT. Encoded protein: CASSRTSGTWDTQYF.

The CDR3 bases are TGTGCCAGCAGCGTAACCAGGGGGCCGTACAATGAGCAGTTCTTC. It specifies CASSVTRGPYNEQFF. The gene calls are TRBV9 and TRBJ2-1; 8 bases agree with TRBD1. The J segment lost 4 bases and the V segment lost 1 base, leaving 4 bases of the junction unmatched. CDR1 and CDR2 (germline): SGDLS, YYNGEE. The CDR3 runs 15 residues.

The count of this clone is one. This sequence joins TRBV28 and TRBJ2-1; TRBD2 agrees at 11 bases. CDR3 length: 16 residues. The V and J ends lost 2 bases and 2 bases, in that order; junction bases with no gene match: 2. The germline V gene has CDR1 MDHEN and CDR2 SYDVKM. As DNA, the CDR3 is TGTGCCAGCAGTTTACGACTAGCGGGACCCTACAATGAGCAGTTCTTC. It specifies CASSLRLAGPYNEQFF.

The chain uses TRBV10-3 and TRBJ2-1; possibly TRBD1 for D (5 bases). Germline V gene data show CDR1 as ENHRY and CDR2 as SYGVKD. Trimming removed 6 bases at V and 4 bases at J, with 16 bases between. This CDR3 contains 15 residues. CDR3 sequence: CAIRIQGNGYNEQFF. CDR3 sequence (DNA): TGTGCCATCAGGATTCAGGGAAACGGGTACAATGAGCAGTTCTTC.

The rearrangement joins TRBV7-6 to TRBJ2-7; D not certain. Germline CDR1 reads SGHVS; CDR2 reads FNYEAQ. The germline V and J ends were trimmed by 3 bases and 0 bases, with 15 bases remaining between them. The CDR3 covers 16 residues. CDR3 protein: CASSLGWDPSSYEQYF. For the CDR3, the DNA is TGTGCCAGCAGCTTGGGCTGGGATCCCAGCTCCTACGAGCAGTACTTC.

The chain recombines TRBV28 with TRBJ2-7; D might be TRBD1 or TRBD2, each matching 6 bases. CDR1 and CDR2 (germline): MDHEN, SYDVKM. The CDR3 runs 15 residues. V lost 5 bases, J lost 0 bases, and 14 bases lay in between. CDR3 sequence (DNA): TGTGCCAGCAGTGAAAGGGGGGCGAACTCCTACGAGCAGTACTTC. Its protein is CASSERGANSYEQYF.

The chain is built from TRBV10-2 and TRBJ2-1; no clear D gene. V was trimmed by 8 bases and J by 9 bases, leaving 8 bases between them. Germline lookup yields CDR1 WSHSY and CDR2 SAAADI. The CDR3 totals 10 residues. CDR3 sequence reads: CASGLFEQFF. As DNA, the CDR3 is TGCGCCAGCGGGCTCTTTGAGCAGTTCTTC.

For this clone: This sample also contains other DNA sequences that code for the same CDR3. The rearrangement uses TRBV6-5 and TRBJ2-7; perhaps D is TRBD1 or TRBD2 (5 bases each). CDR1 and CDR2 from the germline V gene are MNHEY and SVGAGI. This CDR3 spans 14 amino acids. Deletions cut 0 bases from V and 2 bases from J, with 8 bases between. The CDR3 reads CASSYSGPPYEQYF. For the CDR3, the DNA is TGTGCCAGCAGTTACTCGGGACCCCCCTACGAGCAGTACTTC.

V and J are TRBV27 and TRBJ2-5; D assignment may be TRBD1 or TRBD2 (5 bases each). CDR3 length equals 14 residues. From germline, CDR1 is MNHEY and CDR2 SMNVEV (reference sequence). V lost 5 bases and J 5 bases, leaving 15 bases between the germline ends. In nucleotides, the CDR3 is TGTGCCAGCAGTCCCATGGGGGAGAGGGAGACCCAGTACTTC. Amino acid sequence: CASSPMGERETQYF.

The gene calls are TRBV9 and TRBJ2-7, with D perhaps matching TRBD2 (7 bases). The ends were cut back, 3 bases at V and 2 bases at J, with 15 bases in the middle. CDR1 is SGDLS and CDR2 is YYNGEE in the germline V gene. This CDR3 spans 15 amino acids. The CDR3 nucleotides are TGTGCCAGCAGCGCAGAGGGGGGAGGGCCCTACGAGCAGTACTTC. This codes for CASSAEGGGPYEQYF.

The table lists this clone with a count of one. The rearrangement joins TRBV10-3 to TRBJ2-3; D is ambiguous. V lost 10 bases to trimming and J lost 1 base, with 12 bases between them. CDR1 ENHRY and CDR2 SYGVKD come from the germline V gene. CDR3 length: 13 residues. CDR3 DNA sequence: TGTGCCACCTGTCTCCCAGGCACAGATACGCAGTATTTT. This codes for CATCLPGTDTQYF.

This chain connects TRBV27 to TRBJ2-1; 9 bases align to TRBD2. Germline-derived CDR1 and CDR2 are MNHEY and SMNVEV (reference sequence). The V segment lost 2 bases and the J segment 3 bases; nucleotides outside the gene matches: 2. The CDR3 is 15 amino acids. The CDR3 nucleotides read TGTGCCAGCAGTTTAGCTAGCGGGAACTACAATGAGCAGTTCTTC. Amino acids: CASSLASGNYNEQFF.

The genes are TRBV29-1 and TRBJ2-1; D possibly corresponds to TRBD2 (5 bases). Germline V gene sequence: CDR1 SQVTM, CDR2 ANQGSEA. The CDR3 has 15 amino acids. V lost 1 base to trimming and J lost 3 bases, with 13 bases between them. CDR3 residues: CSVEGQTDYYNEQFF. The CDR3 nucleotides are TGCAGCGTTGAAGGGCAGACCGACTACTACAATGAGCAGTTCTTC.

V and J are TRBV29-1 and TRBJ2-5, with 14 nucleotides matching TRBD2. Germline V lookup: CDR1 SQVTM, CDR2 ANQGSEA. With 4 bases clipped from V and 5 bases from J, the junction kept 9 bases outside the gene matches. The CDR3 spans 16 residues. The CDR3 protein is CSVVLTSGRARETQYF. The CDR3 DNA reads TGCAGCGTTGTGTTGACTAGCGGGAGGGCCAGGGAGACCCAGTACTTC.